This TCR beta chain was identified during a study of blood T cell repertoires in COVID-19. The CDR3 loop spans 14 amino acids. Per germline, CDR1 MDHEN and CDR2 SYDVKM. V lost 6 bases to trimming and J lost 4 bases; unmatched junction nucleotides: 8. Original processing notes: Reference gene primers were amplified, and this amplification served to estimate nucleated cell counts. Method: immunoSEQ multiplex PCR; TCRdb's copy keeps in-frame clones and lacks some. Clonal size and the V and J genes are those of that table, whereas D and trimming came from the DNA. The sample lists under 250,000 clones; about nine tenths were seen once.

V gene TRBV28 combines with J gene TRBJ2-5, with 7 nucleotides matching TRBD1. The clonotype originates from a woman aged 60 to 75 who had recovered from COVID-19. Specimen: peripheral blood. The CDR3 spells CASRTGSSLETQYF. DNA of the CDR3: TGTGCCAGCAGGACAGGGTCTTCATTAGAGACCCAGTACTTC.